This T cell receptor beta chain was captured in a study of shared clonotypes between healthy human individuals. This clone was observed once. Antigen unknown. Germline trimming cut 4 bases from V and 2 bases from J; bases unmatched to any gene: 4. Germline V lookup: CDR1 SGHTA, CDR2 FQGNSA. This CDR3 has 16 amino acids. Donors comprised only Caucasian adults living in Nashville, Tennessee. Study-level findings and limits: Shared across a few donors were around 5% of the naive CD4 clonotypes.

Several immunoSEQ plates held equal portions of the genomic DNA taken from each subset. Data came from immunoSEQ multiplex PCR; TCRdb stores just in-frame clones and leaves some out. The sample yields 1,100,000 or so clones, around 82% seen once. The sequencing sample was made of memory CD4+ T cells from PBMCs. As for subset: CD45RA-negative fraction. This sequence originates from a man younger than 35 in good health. Some clones in this sample may be carry-over from other donors' samples. The gene calls are TRBV7-2 and TRBJ2-5; 13 nucleotides match TRBD2. The CDR3 DNA sequence: TGTGCCAGCAGCTATCAGGGACTAGCGGGACAAGAGACCCAGTACTTC. It yields the protein CASSYQGLAGQETQYF.